A selection of T cell receptor beta chains follows, all from one sample in a study of CD8+CD57+ T cells in acquired aplastic anemia. TCRdb processed the reads anew with MiXCR; each CDR3 protein has one entry. The sample has about 210,000 distinct CDR3 sequences, 34% seen once; the top ten hold more than 0.95%. Material for sequencing was sorted CD4+, CD8+, or CD8+CD57+ T cells (not recorded which) from PBMCs. These receptors came from a human donor in good health, serving as a control. Each CDR3 is given without its conserved first and last residue.

j_gene	v_gene	CDR3aa
TRBJ2-1	TRBV24-1	ATSDRVGSLNEQF
TRBJ2-2	TRBV5-1	ASSLLPSGGASGELF
TRBJ1-5	TRBV24-1	ATSSDRDNQPQH
TRBJ2-5	TRBV29-1	SVEVGRAPRETQY
TRBJ1-4	TRBV5-1	ASSLVGDLEKLF
TRBJ2-1	TRBV10-3	AIRQGGSYNEQF
TRBJ1-4	TRBV19	ASSPPGAANEKLF
TRBJ1-1	TRBV20-1	RADSMNTEAF
TRBJ2-7	TRBV6-5	ASSYTTGSEQY
TRBJ1-1	TRBV5-1	ASSPRLPGTEAF
TRBJ2-7	TRBV12-3/TRBV12-4	ASSDRGQGAFYEQY
TRBJ2-7	TRBV5-1	ASRPEVTVTYEQY
TRBJ1-1	TRBV10-3	AISTTLVQAGTEAEAF
TRBJ2-2	TRBV20-1	SATPTGITGELF
TRBJ2-3	TRBV24-1	ATSDHDRGRTDTQY
TRBJ2-7	TRBV7-9	ASSLGRFASYEQY
TRBJ1-2	TRBV19	ASTVTGNYGYT
TRBJ1-5	TRBV6-1	ASSPLRTFYSNQPQH
TRBJ1-1	TRBV19	ASSWGAIGNTEAF
TRBJ1-2	TRBV29-1	SVVVTAANYGYT
TRBJ2-7	TRBV2	ASSEAGVRQY
TRBJ2-7	TRBV6-1	ASKFTGEDYEQY
TRBJ1-2	TRBV11-2	ASRRTGGAFYGYT
TRBJ1-2	TRBV2	ASSSGQMDYGYT
TRBJ1-4	TRBV20-1	SAEDGNEKLF
TRBJ2-1	TRBV9	ASSAYLAHDGNEQF
TRBJ1-5	TRBV6-1	ASSEGSAREPQH
TRBJ1-2	TRBV10-3	AITSRGADYGYT
TRBJ1-5	TRBV4-2	ASSQAEGKTYQPQH
TRBJ2-5	TRBV2	ASSEDLQETQY
TRBJ1-2	TRBV6-5	ASSYGTDYGYT
TRBJ1-2	TRBV7-8	ASGGGGTGVLNYGYT
TRBJ1-2	TRBV19	ASSTTDIINYGYT
TRBJ2-2	TRBV7-8	ASSYPRDRESNTGELF
TRBJ2-7	TRBV10-3	ASRPTGLYEQY
TRBJ2-3	TRBV7-3	ASSLTSVDTQY
TRBJ2-5	TRBV11-2	DSSFYICSARGTETQY
TRBJ2-5	TRBV3-1	ASRQHVIGGAGETQY
TRBJ1-5	TRBV20-1	SARGTTSNQPQH
TRBJ1-1	TRBV4-2	ASSPSVTGGFDTEAF
TRBJ1-2	TRBV20-1	SAPGTVTKPKNYGYT
TRBJ2-7	TRBV27	ASSLYKSSYEQY
TRBJ2-7	TRBV5-8	ASPLGRAAYEQY
TRBJ2-2	TRBV19	ASSFGRDTGELF
TRBJ2-2	TRBV3-1	ASSYREAGELF
TRBJ2-7	TRBV3-1	ASSQGTGGTYEQY
TRBJ1-1	TRBV7-3	ASSPSGSMNTEAF